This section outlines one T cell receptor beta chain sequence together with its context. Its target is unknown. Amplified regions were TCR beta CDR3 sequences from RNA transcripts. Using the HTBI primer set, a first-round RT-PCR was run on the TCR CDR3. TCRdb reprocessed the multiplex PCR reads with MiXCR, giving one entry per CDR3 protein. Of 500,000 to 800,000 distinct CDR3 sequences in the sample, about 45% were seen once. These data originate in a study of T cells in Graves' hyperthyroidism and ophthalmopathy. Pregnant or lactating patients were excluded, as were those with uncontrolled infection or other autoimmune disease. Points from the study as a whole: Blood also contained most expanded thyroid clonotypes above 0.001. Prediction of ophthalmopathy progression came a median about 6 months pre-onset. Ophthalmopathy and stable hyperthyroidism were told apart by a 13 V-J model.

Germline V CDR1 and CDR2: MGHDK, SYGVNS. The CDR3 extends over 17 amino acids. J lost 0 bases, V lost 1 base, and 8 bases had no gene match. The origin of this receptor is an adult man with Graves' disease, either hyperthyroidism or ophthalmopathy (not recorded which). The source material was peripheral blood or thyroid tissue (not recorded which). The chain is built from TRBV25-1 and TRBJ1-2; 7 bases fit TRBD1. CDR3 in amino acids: CASSESAGGSSNYGYTF. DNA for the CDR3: TGTGCCAGCAGTGAATCCGCAGGGGGTTCTTCTAACTATGGCTACACCTTC.